The 6 T cell receptor beta chains below were found in one sample sequenced in a study of T cell repertoires in cytomegalovirus infection. TCRdb independently ran MiXCR on the reads; one entry per CDR3 protein. Of more than 400,000 distinct CDR3 sequences in the sample, around 27% are singletons; the top ten hold over 10%. The sample taken for sequencing was PBMCs. These receptors came from a human donor in good health (CMV status not recorded). Some clones in this sample may be carry-over from other donors' samples.

This clonotype was seen repeatedly, ten times or more. This chain uses TRBV6-2 or TRBV6-3 with TRBJ2-1, with 11 bases matching TRBD2. The germline CDR1 and CDR2 sequences are MNHEY and SVGEGT. CDR3 length: 14 residues. V shed 7 bases, J shed 7 bases, and the junction held 6 bases outside the gene matches. The CDR3 DNA reads as TGTGCCAGCAACCTAGCGGGAGGTAGAAATGAGCAGTTCTTC. Translating it yields CASNLAGGRNEQFF.

This clonotype came up many times. The chain joins TRBV7-2 to TRBJ2-7; D gene uncertain. This CDR3 has 13 amino acids. Between the trimmed V and J ends, which lost 1 base and 0 bases, there was a span of 4 bases. Germline CDR1 SGHTA, CDR2 FQGNSA. The CDR3 DNA follows: TGTGCCAGCAGCTTAGTGCCCTCCTACGAGCAGTACTTC. It is translated as CASSLVPSYEQYF.

There are many counts of this clonotype. V gene TRBV7-2 combines with J gene TRBJ1-2; unclear D gene. The V and J ends lost 2 bases and 0 bases respectively, with 10 bases between them. Per the germline V gene, CDR1 is SGHTA and CDR2 is FQGNSA. The CDR3 is 15 amino acids. The CDR3 loop reads CASSLFADANYGYTF. CDR3 coding DNA: TGTGCCAGCAGCTTATTCGCAGACGCTAACTATGGCTACACCTTC.

The rearrangement joins TRBV29-1 to TRBJ2-1; TRBD2 matches at 13 bases. The length of the CDR3 is 14 residues. Germline V gene sequence: CDR1 SQVTM, CDR2 ANQGSEA. V lost 7 bases, J lost 13 bases, and 13 bases stayed unmatched. CDR3 coding DNA: TGCAGCGATGGCGATGGACTAGCGGGAGTAGGCCAGTTCTTC. This codes for CSDGDGLAGVGQFF.

The chain joins TRBV6-1 to TRBJ2-3, with D uncertain. Trimming removed 3 bases from V and 2 bases from J, with 9 bases in between. Germline values: CDR1 MNHNS, CDR2 SASEGT. The CDR3 runs 14 residues. DNA for the CDR3: TGTGCCAGCAGTGACCCTTATCCCACAGATACGCAGTATTTT. Encoded protein: CASSDPYPTDTQYF.

Of note for this clonotype: A much larger clonotype is one base distant, so this may be a read error. The chain employs TRBV28 and TRBJ1-5; D is uncertain. Trimming pared 2 bases from V and 0 bases from J, leaving 8 bases between. The germline V gene encodes CDR1 MDHEN and CDR2 SYDVKM. This CDR3 region has 15 residues. As DNA, the CDR3 is TGTGCCAGCAGTTTAGTTATTCTTAGCAATCAGCCCCAGCATTTT. Encoded protein: CASSLVILSNQPQHF.